This TCR beta chain is drawn from a study of technical replicates of blood from several donors. CDR1 SQVTM and CDR2 ANQGSEA come from the germline V gene. The CDR3 totals 16 residues. The V end was cut by 2 bases, the J end by 6 bases, with 19 bases between. Sequencing used immunoSEQ multiplex PCR; TCRdb keeps in-frame clones, though not all of them. The data contain about 54,000 clones, 85% to 95% of them singletons. The TCR originated in a human donor in good health. Sequenced material: T cells isolated from PBMCs. The chain carries TRBV29-1 and TRBJ2-2, with D uncertain. CDR3 nucleotides: TGCAGCGTTGAACTGGTCAGACAACGCTCAGCCGGGGAGCTGTTTTTT. This sequence encodes CSVELVRQRSAGELFF.